This is a list of T cell receptor beta chains from one sample in a study of beta chain features in type 1 diabetes. Repertoires were generated with immunoSEQ multiplex PCR, while TCRdb's copy carries only in-frame clones and drops some. In the table there are around 280,000 clones, under 8.5% of which are singletons. The sequencing input was central memory CD4+ T cells from blood. These receptors were collected from a woman younger than 30 in good health. The conserved cysteine and the conserved F or W are not part of the CDR3 here. Fields, in order: V gene, J gene, CDR3 protein.

v_gene: TRBV30
j_gene: TRBJ1-5
CDR3aa: AWSVNRGVNQPQH

v_gene: TRBV18
j_gene: TRBJ2-5
CDR3aa: ASSPNIQETQY

v_gene: TRBV7-2
j_gene: TRBJ1-6
CDR3aa: ASSGQGRNSPLH

v_gene: TRBV19
j_gene: TRBJ1-5
CDR3aa: ATGWRGGRNQPQH

v_gene: TRBV7-2
j_gene: TRBJ1-3
CDR3aa: ASSLGWGNTIY

v_gene: TRBV7-3
j_gene: TRBJ2-1
CDR3aa: ASSFLYSSSYNEQF

v_gene: TRBV7-2
j_gene: TRBJ2-3
CDR3aa: ASSFDGNTDTQY

v_gene: TRBV30
j_gene: TRBJ2-1
CDR3aa: AWSPPPGTYNEQF

v_gene: TRBV11-3
j_gene: TRBJ2-7
CDR3aa: ASSRGLAGGYEQY

v_gene: TRBV4-2
j_gene: TRBJ2-1
CDR3aa: GPGEGQNNEQF

v_gene: TRBV5-1
j_gene: TRBJ1-5
CDR3aa: ASSLQGSNQPQH

v_gene: TRBV29-1
j_gene: TRBJ1-4
CDR3aa: SVKTALNEKLF

v_gene: TRBV7-2
j_gene: TRBJ1-1
CDR3aa: ASSLRFAGGGINTEAF

v_gene: TRBV19
j_gene: TRBJ2-1
CDR3aa: ASSLDVSYNEQF

v_gene: TRBV18
j_gene: TRBJ1-1
CDR3aa: ASSGQGPSEAF

v_gene: TRBV27
j_gene: TRBJ2-7
CDR3aa: ASSLSGGGSSYEQY

v_gene: TRBV14
j_gene: TRBJ1-1
CDR3aa: ASSLTTGFTEAF

v_gene: TRBV20-1
j_gene: TRBJ1-1
CDR3aa: SARNTEAF

v_gene: TRBV6-1
j_gene: TRBJ2-1
CDR3aa: ASSESGEEYNEQF

v_gene: TRBV18
j_gene: TRBJ2-5
CDR3aa: ASSPATGGIRETQY

v_gene: TRBV4-3
j_gene: TRBJ1-1
CDR3aa: ASSQEAGQMNTEAF

v_gene: TRBV12-5
j_gene: TRBJ1-1
CDR3aa: ASGLVRVNTEAF

v_gene: TRBV7-9
j_gene: TRBJ2-1
CDR3aa: ASSLVHNEQF

v_gene: TRBV11-2
j_gene: TRBJ2-3
CDR3aa: ASSLVGTGTGTDTQY

v_gene: TRBV18
j_gene: TRBJ1-5
CDR3aa: ASSPLGVGQPQH

v_gene: TRBV18
j_gene: TRBJ2-3
CDR3aa: ASSPGFRTDTQY

v_gene: TRBV20-1
j_gene: TRBJ2-5
CDR3aa: SAGRETQY

v_gene: TRBV4-2
j_gene: TRBJ1-1
CDR3aa: ASSQVGDPIEAF

v_gene: TRBV4-3
j_gene: TRBJ2-5
CDR3aa: ASSLRRGETQY

v_gene: TRBV5-1
j_gene: TRBJ2-2
CDR3aa: ASSFRQALNTGELF

v_gene: TRBV27
j_gene: TRBJ2-5
CDR3aa: ASKRGQVKETQY

v_gene: TRBV9
j_gene: TRBJ1-4
CDR3aa: ASSAETGIEKLF

v_gene: TRBV20-1
j_gene: TRBJ2-7
CDR3aa: SARGFYEQY

v_gene: TRBV11-1
j_gene: TRBJ2-7
CDR3aa: ASSRLGELYYEQY

v_gene: TRBV5-6
j_gene: TRBJ2-1
CDR3aa: ASSSPGPNNEQF

v_gene: TRBV28
j_gene: TRBJ1-2
CDR3aa: ASSFVRVAGYT

v_gene: TRBV7-3
j_gene: TRBJ2-5
CDR3aa: ASSSISGGAQETQY

v_gene: TRBV14
j_gene: TRBJ2-7
CDR3aa: ASSQGTGGYEQY

v_gene: TRBV7-2
j_gene: TRBJ2-6
CDR3aa: ASSPGTAGANVLT

v_gene: TRBV2
j_gene: TRBJ2-5
CDR3aa: ASNVLAGIRETQY

v_gene: TRBV6-5
j_gene: TRBJ1-2
CDR3aa: AAGQQIYGYT

v_gene: TRBV6-1
j_gene: TRBJ1-5
CDR3aa: ASSSPSEAQH

v_gene: TRBV30
j_gene: TRBJ2-7
CDR3aa: AWMSGQGSYEQY